Reported below is one TCR beta chain. What it binds is not known. Sequenced by immunoSEQ multiplex PCR; TCRdb stores in-frame clones only, minus some. The table shows under 200,000 clones, with about 92% occurring only once. This entry is derived from a study of T cell responses to AZD1222 COVID-19 vaccine. Germline loops: CDR1 SGHKS, CDR2 YYEKEE (reference sequence). The CDR3 runs to 14 residues. Trimming cost V 1 base and J 0 bases, with 7 bases left between them. Study outcomes and limitations: Spike-specific TCRs gained breadth and depth after people received two AZD1222 doses. Repertoires were obtained only post-peak T cell response. Females outnumbered males among donors, who were mostly white British; clonal diversity was possibly underestimated. Across spike, vaccine-associated CD4 TCRs were found, dominant at 160-218 and 743-854.

This TCR derives from an adult in good health. The chain joins TRBV5-5 to TRBJ1-1; D gene ambiguous. The sequencing here drew on peripheral blood, taken on day 0 of AZD1222 vaccination. CDR3 bases: TGTGCCAGCAGCTTGAATTCGGTGAACACTGAAGCTTTCTTT. Translated: CASSLNSVNTEAFF.